This T cell receptor beta chain was observed in a study of control samples from healthy donors and cancer patients. V was clipped by 11 bases and J by 4 bases, with 20 bases between them. Per the germline V gene, CDR1 is MNHEY and CDR2 is SVGAGI. The CDR3 loop spans 14 amino acids. Some clones are missing from TCRdb's copy, which holds only in-frame ones; the method was immunoSEQ multiplex PCR. Here the sample spans about 170,000 clones, 91% being singletons. The specimen was blood. The clonotype comes from a middle-aged woman in good health. The gene calls are TRBV6-5 and TRBJ1-1; tentative D call: TRBD1 (5 bases). Here the CDR3 DNA reads TGTGCCGTCAATATTGGGGGGGACGGCACTGAAGCTTTCTTT. Translating it yields CAVNIGGDGTEAFF.